These 21 T cell receptor beta chains originate from one sample sequenced in a study of post-analysis software for immune sequencing data. Whole-study results and caveats: Five TRBV segments occurring more often in patients than controls included TRBV5-6, TRBV5-1 and TRBV20-1.

Unique molecular identifiers had been added to the TCR beta cDNA libraries. MiXCR was run by TCRdb on the PCR reads, yielding one entry per CDR3 protein. Of some 890,000 distinct CDR3 sequences detected, around 53% appear once; the ten largest clones hold roughly 4.4%. What these receptors recognize is not known. What was sequenced was blood. These receptors all stem from a girl between 10 and 17 years old with multiple sclerosis.

The genes are TRBV20-1 and TRBJ2-3; 9 bases agree with TRBD2. V shed 1 base and J 6 bases; nucleotides not matched to a gene: 5. In germline, CDR1 is DFQATT, CDR2 SNEGSKA (reference sequence). This CDR3 is built from 14 residues. CDR3 residues: CSARAAGGPDTQYF. The CDR3 nucleotides are TGCAGTGCTAGAGCCGCGGGAGGGCCGGATACGCAGTATTTT.

The sample holds a few counts of this clonotype. The chain joins TRBV20-1 to TRBJ2-7, with D tentatively TRBD1 (5 bases). Germline loops: CDR1 DFQATT, CDR2 SNEGSKA (reference sequence). V lost 4 bases and J lost 2, with 15 bases in between. CDR3 length: 14 residues. The CDR3 DNA reads TGCAGTGCTACAGGGCGTCCTGGGGCCTACGAGCAGTACTTC. Translated, it gives CSATGRPGAYEQYF.

There are a few counts of this clonotype. The V gene is TRBV12-3 or TRBV12-4, the J gene TRBJ2-7; 12 nucleotides align to TRBD2. This CDR3 spans 16 amino acids. V lost 8 bases to trimming and J lost 6 bases; unmatched junction nucleotides: 14. In nucleotides, the CDR3 is TGTGCCAGCTTTAGTGGGCTAGCGGGAGGGCCGGCCGAGCAGTACTTC. Its protein is CASFSGLAGGPAEQYF.

This rearrangement joins TRBV7-2 to TRBJ2-1, with D possibly being TRBD1 or TRBD2 (7 bases each). This CDR3 has 14 residues. V was pared by 0 bases and J by 7 bases, with 10 bases between. Germline CDR1 and CDR2: SGHTA and FQGNSA. CDR3 loop: CASSLAQGGNEQFF. The CDR3 coding sequence is TGTGCCAGCAGCTTAGCGCAGGGGGGGAATGAGCAGTTCTTC.

V gene TRBV29-1 combines with J gene TRBJ1-2, with 7 positions matching TRBD1. The length of the CDR3 is 13 residues. Germline CDR1 and CDR2: SQVTM and ANQGSEA. V was pared by 5 bases and J by 3 bases, with 6 bases of the junction left unmatched. In nucleotides, the CDR3 is TGCAGCGTTTCGGGACAGTGGGACTATGGCTACACCTTC. Its protein product is CSVSGQWDYGYTF. The full variable domain, completed using reference TRBV29-1 and TRBJ1-2, is SAVISQKPSRDICQRGTSLTIQCQVDSQVTMMFWYRQQPGQSLTLIATANQGSEATYESGFVIDKFPISRPNLTFSTLTVSNMSPEDSSIYLCSVSGQWDYGYTFGSGTRLTVV.

The CDR3 DNA follows: TGTGCCAGCAGCCCCAGTGTTGGGGTAGAGCGTACGCAGTATTTT. This gives the protein CASSPSVGVERTQYF. The chain couples TRBV7-6 to TRBJ2-3; D unclear. The CDR3 runs to 15 residues. V gave up 5 bases and J gave up 8 bases, with 20 bases separating them. CDR1 is SGHVS and CDR2 is FNYEAQ in the germline V gene.

In this sample, this clonotype turned up once. The rearrangement joins TRBV5-1 to TRBJ2-7; 9 bases fit TRBD1. The length of the CDR3 is 14 residues. In germline, CDR1 is SGHRS, CDR2 YFSETQ. The J segment lost 3 bases and the V segment lost 3 bases, leaving 4 bases of the junction unmatched. The CDR3 reads CASSWDRVVYEQYF. The CDR3 DNA follows: TGCGCCAGCAGCTGGGACAGGGTGGTCTACGAGCAGTACTTC.

In this sample, this clonotype turned up a few times. The V call is TRBV29-1, the J call TRBJ2-1, with D possibly being TRBD2 (6 bases). CDR3 length: 13 residues. CDR1 is SQVTM, CDR2 ANQGSEA, per germline. Trimming pared 7 bases from V and 3 bases from J, leaving 13 bases between. The CDR3 DNA sequence: TGCAGCGGCGGGATCGGACTCTACAATGAGCAGTTCTTC. Translated: CSGGIGLYNEQFF.

CDR3 in amino acids: CSVGPGTETQYF. DNA for the CDR3: TGCAGCGTTGGGCCAGGGACAGAGACCCAGTACTTC. The chain joins TRBV29-1 to TRBJ2-5, with D possibly called TRBD1 or TRBD2 (5 bases each). The CDR3 covers 12 residues. CDR1 SQVTM and CDR2 ANQGSEA come from the germline V gene. Trimming took off 4 bases at V and 4 bases at J, with 10 bases between the two ends.

The chain couples TRBV4-1 to TRBJ1-5; possible D gene TRBD1, 6 bases. Germline V CDR1 and CDR2: MGHRA, YSYEKL. The V end lost 2 bases, the J end lost 1 base, and 12 bases lay between the germline ends. This CDR3 is 16 amino acids long. The CDR3 DNA is TGCGCCAGCAGCCAAACAACAGGGCGCAGCAATCAGCCCCAGCATTTT. It translates to CASSQTTGRSNQPQHF.

This rearrangement joins TRBV5-1 to TRBJ2-3; 8 bases are a match to TRBD1. This CDR3 region has 16 residues. The germline V gene encodes CDR1 SGHRS and CDR2 YFSETQ. V shed 5 bases, J shed 1 base, and the junction held 9 bases outside the gene matches. CDR3 bases: TGCGCCAGCAGTTCTTATTTGACAGGGGGCACAGATACGCAGTATTTT. As protein: CASSSYLTGGTDTQYF.

Here the CDR3 reads CASSSTENTEAFF. The CDR3 DNA sequence: TGTGCCAGCAGCTCTACAGAGAACACTGAAGCTTTCTTT. The chain links TRBV7-9 to TRBJ1-1; D unresolved. Germline V gives CDR1 SEHNR, CDR2 FQNEAQ (reference sequence). Trimming took 4 bases from V and 1 from J, leaving 7 bases between them. CDR3 length equals 13 residues.

This clonotype was counted a few times. V is TRBV20-1 and J is TRBJ2-5, with 9 bases that match TRBD2. The germline CDR1 and CDR2 sequences are DFQATT and SNEGSKA (reference sequence). V lost 1 base to trimming and J lost 11 bases; unmatched junction nucleotides: 2. CDR3 length equals 11 residues. The CDR3 protein is CSARGRGGQYF. CDR3 bases: TGCAGTGCTAGAGGGCGGGGGGGGCAGTACTTC.

This sequence joins TRBV10-3 and TRBJ2-2; unclear D gene. This CDR3 has 14 residues. From germline, CDR1 is ENHRY and CDR2 SYGVKD. With 7 bases removed from V and 6 bases from J, the gap between germline ends came to 15 bases. CDR3 region: CAIKKRSFSGELFF. The CDR3 DNA reads TGTGCCATCAAAAAGCGTTCTTTCTCCGGGGAGCTGTTTTTT.

This chain uses TRBV18 with TRBJ2-1, with 7 bases matching TRBD1. After removal of 5 bases from V and 8 bases from J, the junction contained 9 bases not matched to a gene. In germline, CDR1 is KGHSH, CDR2 LQKENI. This CDR3 contains 14 residues. The CDR3 coding sequence is TGTGCCAGCTCAACAAGACAGGGCTCCCATGAGCAGTTCTTC. Translated: CASSTRQGSHEQFF.

A remark on this clonotype: Given the absence of the conserved phenylalanine or tryptophan at the CDR3 end, a read error is likely. The gene calls are TRBV5-1 and TRBJ2-3; 7 nucleotides line up with TRBD1. The ends lost 2 bases at V and 2 bases at J; junction bases unmatched: 2. CDR1 is SGHRS, CDR2 YFSETQ, per germline. The CDR3 extends over 14 amino acids. The CDR3 here is CASSFGQVTDTQYC. CDR3 DNA: TGCGCCAGCAGCTTCGGACAGGTCACAGATACGCAGTATTGT.

There are a few counts of this clonotype. The chain recombines TRBV20-1 with TRBJ1-4, with a tentative D call TRBD1 (5 bases). The germline CDR1 and CDR2 sequences are DFQATT and SNEGSKA (reference sequence). This CDR3 comprises 13 residues. V was shortened by 3 bases and J by 6 bases, with 11 bases between the two germline ends. The CDR3 spells CSARTDNYEKLFF. The DNA of the CDR3 is TGCAGTGCTAGGACAGACAACTATGAAAAACTGTTTTTT.

The chain carries TRBV6-6 and TRBJ2-4; D is ambiguous. The J call may be wrong; the DNA end is better matched by TRBJ2-7. Germline CDR1 and CDR2: MNHNY and SVGAGI (reference sequence). This CDR3 contains 14 residues. CDR3 bases: TGTGCCAGCAACTCAGAGCTCTTAACCTACGAGCAGTACTTC. It is translated as CASNSELLTYEQYF.

The gene calls are TRBV20-1 and TRBJ2-3, with D uncertain. The CDR3 length is 14 residues. CDR1 is DFQATT, CDR2 SNEGSKA, per germline (reference sequence). Trimming removed 0 bases from V and 4 bases from J, with 11 bases in between. This chain's CDR3 is CSARDLSQADTQYF. DNA of the CDR3: TGCAGTGCTAGAGATCTGTCGCAGGCAGATACGCAGTATTTT.

With respect to this clonotype: The germline gene is not matched at one end of the junction; a read error may be the cause. V gene TRBV5-1 combines with J gene TRBJ2-7, with a weak D call TRBD1 (5 bases). Germline CDR1 SGHRS, CDR2 YFSETQ. CDR3 size: 15 residues. The CDR3 DNA reads TGCGCCAGCACCCCTGGGCAGGGTCAAAGCTACGTGCAGTACTTC. The encoded protein is CASTPGQGQSYVQYF.

The chain has TRBV15 and TRBJ2-5; the D is unclear. The J call is doubtful: the DNA matches TRBJ2-7 better. The CDR3 has 13 residues. Germline V gives CDR1 LNHNV, CDR2 YYDKDF (reference sequence). CDR3 in DNA: TGTGCCACCAGCAGAGCCTTTAAATACGAGCAGTACTTC. This gives the protein CATSRAFKYEQYF.